The rows below give T cell receptor beta chains drawn from one sample of a study of blood T cell repertoires in COVID-19. Some clones are missing from TCRdb's copy, which holds only in-frame ones; the method was immunoSEQ multiplex PCR. The table lists roughly 250,000 clones, approximately 86% of them singletons, with about 1.5% in the top ten. Sequenced: PBMCs or T cells enriched from blood (not recorded which). The receptor set was obtained from a woman between 45 and 65 years old who had recovered from COVID-19. The CDR3 runs from the conserved cysteine through the conserved F or W. The D gene is left open where the match is weak. Clone size is stated in some rows and not others, as once, few, many or a class when expanded.

TRBJ1-3,TRBD1,TRBV3-1/TRBV3-2,NA,CASSPPGQVSGNTIYF,TGTGCCAGCAGCCCACCGGGACAGGTCTCTGGAAACACCATATATTTT
TRBJ2-7,TRBD2,TRBV6-5,NA,CASSSLAGGTYEQYF,TGTGCCAGCAGTAGCCTAGCGGGAGGGACCTACGAGCAGTACTTC
TRBJ2-7,NA,TRBV12-3/TRBV12-4,NA,CASSLIDSLEQYF,TGTGCCAGCAGTTTAATCGACAGCTTAGAGCAGTACTTC
TRBJ1-2,NA,TRBV30,NA,CAWIPTTGNGYTF,TGTGCCTGGATCCCTACTACAGGGAATGGCTACACCTTC
TRBJ1-1,TRBD1,TRBV12-3/TRBV12-4,NA,CASRKGARAFF,TGTGCCAGCAGAAAGGGGGCGCGTGCTTTCTTT
TRBJ2-4,NA,TRBV7-2,NA,CASSTEQGVNIQYF,TGTGCCAGCAGCACGGAACAGGGAGTAAACATTCAGTACTTC
TRBJ2-7,TRBD1,TRBV7-8,NA,CASSYRLGQGVYEQYF,TGTGCCAGCAGCTACCGGCTTGGGCAGGGGGTGTACGAGCAGTACTTC
TRBJ2-1,NA,TRBV7-8,NA,CASSRIGTGGYNEQFF,TGTGCCAGCAGCCGAATCGGGACTGGGGGTTACAATGAGCAGTTCTTC
TRBJ2-7,NA,TRBV9,NA,CASSAGLPSREQYF,TGTGCCAGCAGCGCGGGACTCCCCAGTCGAGAGCAGTACTTC
TRBJ2-1,NA,TRBV27,NA,CASSLSMEYNEQFF,TGTGCCAGCAGTTTATCGATGGAGTACAATGAGCAGTTCTTC
TRBJ1-3,NA,TRBV5-1,NA,CASSLLRQDSGNTIYF,TGCGCCAGCAGCTTGTTACGGCAGGACTCTGGAAACACCATATATTTT
TRBJ2-2,TRBD1,TRBV27,NA,CASSRSSGTGDGGELFF,TGTGCCAGCAGCCGAAGCTCGGGGACAGGCGACGGCGGGGAGCTGTTTTTT
TRBJ1-1,NA,TRBV29-1,NA,CSVYNPEAFF,TGCAGCGTTTATAATCCTGAAGCTTTCTTT
TRBJ1-5,NA,TRBV19,NA,CASNRGSNQPQHF,TGTGCCAGTAATCGGGGTTCCAATCAGCCCCAGCATTTT
TRBJ2-3,TRBD2,TRBV6-5,NA,CASSPLAGGRDTQYF,TGTGCCAGCAGCCCCCTAGCGGGAGGGCGTGATACGCAGTATTTT
TRBJ2-7,NA,TRBV6-2/TRBV6-3,NA,CASSYFGYEQYF,TGTGCCAGCAGTTACTTCGGCTACGAGCAGTACTTC
TRBJ2-7,TRBD1,TRBV7-2,few,CASSLARDSPEQYF,TGTGCCAGCAGCTTAGCCCGGGACAGCCCCGAGCAGTACTTC